Listed here are 10 T cell receptor beta chains from one sample, sequenced in a study of cytomegalovirus exposure and HLA in healthy donors. 60 Vbeta and 13 Jbeta primers were used in PCR. Profiled with immunoSEQ multiplex PCR; TCRdb holds only in-frame clones, not every one. This table holds approximately 190,000 clones, 87% found once. The sequenced material came from PBMCs. Receptors were obtained from a boy under 10 years old in good health and CMV-seronegative.

This sequence joins TRBV29-1 and TRBJ2-1; 10 positions match TRBD2. There are 15 residues in the CDR3. CDR1 is SQVTM and CDR2 is ANQGSEA in the germline V gene. Trimming took 2 bases from V and 4 from J; bases not matched to a gene: 5. In nucleotides, the CDR3 is TGCAGCGTTGAACCTCTAGCGGGGGTGTACAATGAGCAGTTCTTC. Amino acids: CSVEPLAGVYNEQFF.

This chain connects TRBV9 to TRBJ2-1, with 7 bases lining up with TRBD1. Germline lookup yields CDR1 SGDLS and CDR2 YYNGEE. J lost 0 bases, V lost 1 base, and 19 bases had no gene match. CDR3 length: 21 residues. The DNA of the CDR3 is TGTGCCAGCAGCGTATATTCTAGGGACAGCAGTACCCTAAGCTCCTACAATGAGCAGTTCTTC. Translating gives CASSVYSRDSSTLSSYNEQFF.

This clone was found once. This chain uses TRBV6-1 with TRBJ1-2; D ambiguous. The CDR3 loop spans 13 amino acids. Germline V lookup: CDR1 MNHNS, CDR2 SASEGT. V lost 2 bases to trimming and J lost 3 bases, with 7 bases between them. This CDR3 is CASSERTDYGYTF. CDR3 DNA sequence: TGTGCCAGCAGTGAAAGAACAGACTATGGCTACACCTTC.

This clone has only a few counts. The V and J genes are TRBV6-5 and TRBJ1-2, with D possibly being TRBD1 (5 bases). Germline V gene lookup returns CDR1 MNHEY and CDR2 SVGAGI. The CDR3 sequence is 13 residues long. Between the trimmed V and J ends, which lost 5 bases and 8 bases, there was a span of 15 bases. CDR3 residues: CASSAMGGRGYTF. The CDR3 DNA reads as TGTGCCAGCAGTGCTATGGGGGGAAGGGGCTACACCTTC.

This clone was seen only once. The gene calls are TRBV9 and TRBJ2-1; D possibly corresponds to TRBD2 (6 bases). Germline assignment: CDR1 SGDLS and CDR2 YYNGEE. The germline V and J ends were trimmed by 5 bases and 4 bases, with 13 bases remaining between them. This CDR3 has 14 residues. CDR3 in amino acids: CASSTSGPYNEQFF. For the CDR3, the DNA is TGTGCCAGCAGTACAAGCGGGCCTTACAATGAGCAGTTCTTC.

This rearrangement joins TRBV28 to TRBJ1-4; D remains ambiguous. V was cut by 1 base and J by 3 bases, with 9 bases left in between. The CDR3 totals 15 residues. Germline CDR1 MDHEN, CDR2 SYDVKM. The CDR3 nucleotides read TGTGCCAGCAGTTTATTTACATATGCTAATGAAAAACTGTTTTTT. It is translated as CASSLFTYANEKLFF.

The J gene is TRBJ1-2, the V gene TRBV5-1; the match to TRBD1 covers 9 bases. The ends lost 5 bases at V and 8 bases at J; junction bases unmatched: 7. Germline V gene sequence: CDR1 SGHRS, CDR2 YFSETQ. The CDR3 loop spans 13 amino acids. The CDR3 DNA sequence: TGCGCCAGCAGGGTGGACAGGGGTTACGGCTACACCTTC. Protein: CASRVDRGYGYTF.

This clone was observed once. The rearrangement links TRBV7-9 to TRBJ2-7; tentative D call: TRBD2 (6 bases). Germline V gene data show CDR1 as SEHNR and CDR2 as FQNEAQ (reference sequence). The CDR3 sequence is 11 residues long. V lost 8 bases and J lost 1, with 6 bases in between. The CDR3 is CASGGSYEQYF. CDR3 sequence (DNA): TGTGCCAGCGGGGGGTCCTACGAGCAGTACTTC. The variable domain in full, completed from reference TRBV7-9 and TRBJ2-7, reads DTGVSQNPRHKITKRGQNVTFRCDPISEHNRLYWYRQTLGQGPEFLTYFQNEAQLEKSRLLSDRFSAERPKGSFSTLEIQRTEQGDSAMYLCASGGSYEQYFGPGTRLTVT.

The chain joins TRBV27 to TRBJ2-7; D is possibly TRBD1 (5 bases). This CDR3 has 15 amino acids. Trimming stripped 7 bases from V and 3 bases from J, with 19 bases between. Germline V gives CDR1 MNHEY, CDR2 SMNVEV (reference sequence). DNA for the CDR3: TGTGCCAGCACCTCGTGGGGCCAGAAACACTACGAGCAGTACTTC. Translating it yields CASTSWGQKHYEQYF.

The chain employs TRBV4-1 and TRBJ2-7; 11 nucleotides align to TRBD2. Losses at the gene ends were 2 bases for V and 7 bases for J; bases not matched to a gene: 16. The CDR3 runs 18 residues. Germline V gives CDR1 MGHRA, CDR2 YSYEKL. The DNA of the CDR3 is TGCGCCAGCAGCCAACTTTCAGGAGGGGGACTAGCGGTGACTGAGCAGTACTTC. Its protein is CASSQLSGGGLAVTEQYF.